This T cell receptor beta chain was documented in a study of T cell repertoires in cytomegalovirus infection. Study-wide findings and caveats: There were HLA-C-restricted CMV-specific TCR beta clonotypes dominating the ex vivo response.

This CDR3 has 15 amino acids. The V end was cut by 3 bases, the J end by 1 base, with 13 bases between. Germline lookup yields CDR1 SGHTA and CDR2 FQGNSA. This clonotype was observed many times. Its antigen remains unidentified. Using its own MiXCR run on the reads, TCRdb lists one record per CDR3 protein. The table shows about 140,000 distinct CDR3 sequences, with roughly 6.5% occurring only once. The V gene is TRBV7-2, the J gene TRBJ2-7; D remains ambiguous. The sample taken for sequencing was PBMCs. This receptor was obtained from a human donor in good health (CMV status not recorded). Some clones in this sample may be carry-over from other donors' samples. The CDR3 DNA follows: TGTGCCAGCAGCTTTGGGCTGACAACATCCTACGAGCAGTACTTC. Translated: CASSFGLTTSYEQYF.